This T cell receptor (beta chain) comes out of a study of CD8+ T cells in alopecia areata (dated by TCRdb to about 2018). Regarding the research as a whole: Treated patients were enrolled in an open-label pilot trial of oral tofacitinib at 5 to 10 mg twice daily for moderate-to-severe alopecia areata. immunoSEQ multiplex PCR using 35 Vbeta forward primers and 13 Jbeta reverse primers was used to amplify TCRbeta CDR3 regions. Biopsies were taken from tofacitinib-treated patients at baseline and again at 4 and 24 weeks into treatment, and several of those patients also had a later scalp biopsy. The RNA source kit depended on sample type: the PAXgene miRNA kit for fixed scalp, the miRNeasy kit for PBMCs, and the RNeasy kit for mouse skin. On the human side, TCRbeta sequencing was run on scalp tissue and on sorted CD4+ and CD8+ peripheral blood T cells from healthy controls and from alopecia areata patients with either patchy or totalis/universalis disease. Patients received tofacitinib for 6 to 18 months and were then followed off drug for 6 months to check for delayed response and recurrence. To study T cell clonal expansion in alopecia areata, the researchers applied high-throughput TCRbeta sequencing to both the C3H/HeJ mouse model and human patients. Scalp clonality was compared among normal scalp (n=4), patchy alopecia areata scalp (n=8), and alopecia totalis/universalis scalp (n=8). What the work shows at the level of the full study, not this receptor alone: Scalp TCR repertoire analysis is complicated because resident alphabeta T cells in normal human skin are also sequenced, whereas mouse skin is dominated by gammadelta T cells. Shared TCR sequences between patients were less evident than in mice, which may be partly attributable to HLA diversity in the patient population. Lesional scalp, especially in alopecia totalis/universalis, showed higher clonality and more expanded CD8+ clones than normal scalp, suggesting antigenic drive.

V sheds 2 bases and J sheds 1 base, leaving 7 bases between their ends. The CDR3 covers 13 residues, taking in both the cysteine and the phenylalanine. CDR3 DNA only is kept here, 39 bases in frame from base 1. Library method: the immunoSEQ multiplex PCR assay. RNA was extracted from all samples and reverse transcribed into cDNA as template for TCR sequencing. SuperScript III was used to make first-strand cDNA, primed with a 2:1 mix of oligo-dT and random hexamers. Amplification bias was assessed with a synthetic immune receptor repertoire, and residual bias was removed computationally. The original pipeline was this. Raw reads were preprocessed to remove errors, and CDR3 was defined by IMGT conventions from the conserved cysteine to phenylalanine. Clonality was computed by normalizing Shannon entropy by log2 of the number of productive unique TCRs and subtracting the result from 1. Scalp TCRbeta sequences were cross-referenced with sorted blood CD4 and CD8 repertoires so that the CD4 or CD8 identity of scalp clones could be inferred. TCRdb's version of the immuneACCESS table is confined to in-frame rearrangements and falls short of the full clone set. An unresolved V gene accounts for under half of the shortfall where checked; the remainder is of unknown origin. V, J and clone size derive from that table, while D and trimming were established from the DNA sequence. In all, the sample holds some 150,000 clones, and approximately 53% of those were seen once. Roughly a fifth of the sample comes from the top ten.

This clone was counted between two and nine times. Its antigen specificity is not known. This likely traces to a read error, being one base from a far larger clone. The time point label, as the study defines it: baseline before oral tofacitinib. Lesional scalp punch biopsies and peripheral blood were collected from alopecia areata patients. After PBMCs were isolated by density centrifugation and stained for CD3, CD4 and CD8, a FACSAria was used to sort CD4+ and CD8+ T cells. The clonotype originates from a human donor with alopecia areata. The sequences come from CD8+ T cells sorted from blood, collected at week 0. The chain was built from TRBV5-3 and TRBJ2-7, with the D gene call left open. TRBV5-3 carries the ORF label, with uncertain function. The sequenced DNA is TGTGCCAGAAGCTTTCCACCATCCTACGAGCAGTACTTC. This yields the protein CARSFPPSYEQYF.